This passage covers 25 T cell receptor beta chains from one sample sequenced in a study of brain metastases from non-small cell lung cancer. Libraries were prepared by immunoSEQ multiplex PCR; TCRdb keeps only in-frame clonotypes and omits some of them. The repertoire holds over a thousand clones, around 85% seen once, with more than 10% in the top ten. Sequences were obtained from tumor-adjacent normal tissue. All receptors derive from a donor over 35 with non-small cell lung cancer.

The rearrangement links TRBV27 to TRBJ1-2; 10 bases align to TRBD1. This CDR3 has 13 residues. The V and J ends lost 3 bases and 7 bases, in that order; junction bases with no gene match: 2. CDR1 MNHEY and CDR2 SMNVEV come from the germline V gene (reference sequence). Here the CDR3 reads CASSFGTGVGYTF. The CDR3 bases are TGTGCCAGCAGTTTCGGGACAGGGGTTGGCTACACCTTC.

By share, this clone ranks as large. V is TRBV6-4 and J is TRBJ2-3; maybe TRBD1 (5 bases). Trimming removed 3 bases from V and 1 base from J, with 5 bases in between. The CDR3 has 13 residues. The germline CDR1 and CDR2 sequences are MRHNA and SNTAGT. This CDR3 is CASSEGGTDTQYF. The CDR3 bases are TGTGCCAGCAGTGAAGGGGGCACAGATACGCAGTATTTT.

A remark on this clone: At one end the junction does not follow the germline gene, possibly because of a read error. The CDR3 region has the DNA TGTGCCAACAGCGTAGGGACTAGCGGGGCTAGTGAGCAGTTCTTC. Translated: CANSVGTSGASEQFF. The J gene is TRBJ2-1, the V gene TRBV9; 13 bases agree with TRBD2. This CDR3 contains 15 residues. Germline V gives CDR1 SGDLS, CDR2 YYNGEE.

The chain uses TRBV3-1 (or the pseudogene TRBV3-2) and TRBJ2-5, with unresolved D. The CDR3 contains 13 residues. The V end was cut by 5 bases, the J end by 5 bases, with 12 bases between. Germline CDR1 is LGHDT and CDR2 is YNNKEL (reference sequence). The CDR3 spells CASSKCFSETQYF. For the CDR3, the DNA is TGTGCCAGCAGCAAGTGTTTCTCTGAGACCCAGTACTTC.

This chain uses TRBV19 with TRBJ2-3; 9 bases map to TRBD2. Per germline, CDR1 LNHDA and CDR2 SQIVND (reference sequence). V lost 5 bases to trimming and J lost 5 bases; unmatched junction nucleotides: 8. The CDR3 contains 15 residues. The CDR3 DNA is TGTGCCAGTAGTTGGGGCGGGAGGGCCCAAGATACGCAGTATTTT. The encoded protein is CASSWGGRAQDTQYF.

This chain connects TRBV2 to TRBJ1-1; D is ambiguous. In germline, CDR1 is SNHLY, CDR2 FYNNEI. The V gene lost 7 bases and the J gene lost 3 bases, with 9 bases spanning the gap. The CDR3 is 12 amino acids. This chain's CDR3 is CASISMDTEAFF. In DNA, the CDR3 is TGTGCCAGCATAAGTATGGACACTGAAGCTTTCTTT.

The rearrangement uses TRBV6-4 and TRBJ2-7, with a possible D match to TRBD1 (5 bases). V was trimmed by 6 bases and J by 11 bases, leaving 20 bases between them. This CDR3 comprises 13 residues. Germline-derived CDR1 and CDR2 are MRHNA and SNTAGT. CDR3 in DNA: TGTGCCAGCAGCGCGACCGGAGCAGGGAATAAGTACTTC. This gives the protein CASSATGAGNKYF.

In its sample, this clone was seen a few times. The V call is TRBV14, the J call TRBJ1-2; the D is unclear. With 1 base removed from V and 1 base from J, the gap between germline ends came to 10 bases. The germline CDR1 and CDR2 sequences are SGHDN and FVKESK. The CDR3 has 15 residues. Here the CDR3 DNA reads TGTGCCAGCAGCCAAGGAAGTAACCTTAACTATGGCTACACCTTC. This gives the protein CASSQGSNLNYGYTF.

This clone was picked up one time. The chain couples TRBV3-1 (or the pseudogene TRBV3-2) to TRBJ1-3; unclear D gene. CDR1 and CDR2 from the germline V gene are LGHDT and YNNKEL (reference sequence). The CDR3 has 12 amino acids. Trimming removed 1 base from V and 14 bases from J, with 12 bases in between. CDR3: CASSQGGRLLYF. DNA for the CDR3: TGTGCCAGCAGCCAAGGTGGCAGGCTCCTATATTTT.

The genes are TRBV5-1 and TRBJ2-3, with 9 bases that match TRBD2. Germline lookup yields CDR1 SGHRS and CDR2 YFSETQ. The CDR3 extends over 15 amino acids. The trim removed 2 bases at V and 1 base at J, leaving 2 bases unmatched. The DNA for the CDR3 is TGCGCCAGCAGCTTTAGCGGGAGTGGCACAGATACGCAGTATTTT. Its protein is CASSFSGSGTDTQYF.

The chain recombines TRBV19 with TRBJ1-5, with no clear D. The germline V gene has CDR1 LNHDA and CDR2 SQIVND (reference sequence). The CDR3 has 12 residues. Trimming removed 1 base from V and 3 bases from J, with 1 base in between. CDR3 nucleotide sequence: TGTGCCAGTAGTATAGTCAATCAGCCCCAGCATTTT. Amino acids: CASSIVNQPQHF. Combining the CDR3 with reference TRBV19 and TRBJ1-5 gives the whole variable domain DGGITQSPKYLFRKEGQNVTLSCEQNLNHDAMYWYRQDPGQGLRLIYYSQIVNDFQKGDIAEGYSVSREKKESFPLTVTSAQKNPTAFYLCASSIVNQPQHFGDGTRLSIL.

This clone came up a few times. The chain recombines TRBV6-5 with TRBJ2-5; D is perhaps TRBD2 (6 bases). Trimming took off 6 bases at V and 4 bases at J, with 12 bases between the two ends. CDR3 size: 13 residues. CDR1 MNHEY and CDR2 SVGAGI come from the germline V gene. CDR3 sequence: CASSVEGAETQYF. CDR3 nucleotide sequence: TGTGCCAGCAGCGTGGAGGGAGCAGAGACCCAGTACTTC.

The chain links TRBV29-1 to TRBJ2-2; D unclear. CDR3 length: 16 residues. The ends were cut back, 2 bases at V and 1 base at J, with 14 bases in the middle. The germline V gene has CDR1 SQVTM and CDR2 ANQGSEA. Here the CDR3 DNA reads TGCAGCGTTGAACTGCTGGGTAGGGAGAACACCGGGGAGCTGTTTTTT. It encodes CSVELLGRENTGELFF.

V and J are TRBV21-1 and TRBJ2-1; the table's D call TRBD1 went unverified against the DNA. TRBV21-1 constitutes a pseudogene. CDR3 length: 15 residues. CDR3 residues: CASSKDRDRNNEQFF. CDR3 DNA sequence: TGTGCCAGCAGCAAAGACCGGGACAGAAACAATGAGCAGTTCTTC.

Worth noting for this clone: At one of its ends the junction is not consistent with the germline gene, which may arise from a read error. This chain joins TRBV9 and TRBJ2-6, with TRBD2 identical over 8 bases. Germline assignment: CDR1 SGDLS and CDR2 YYNGEE. The CDR3 is 20 amino acids. The CDR3 DNA sequence: TGTGCCAGCAGCGTAGGAAGCGGGAGTGGCTTGGCCTTTGGGGTCAACGTCCTGACTTTC. Its protein product is CASSVGSGSGLAFGVNVLTF.

This clone was observed a single time. The V call is TRBV18, the J call TRBJ2-2; the D gene could be TRBD1 or TRBD2 (5 bases each). Germline-derived CDR1 and CDR2 are KGHSH and LQKENI. V was cut by 6 bases and J by 4 bases, with 21 bases left in between. The CDR3 loop spans 17 amino acids. The CDR3 coding sequence is TGTGCCAGCTCCCGCCTCCCCTCGAGGGGCGTCACCGGGGAGCTGTTTTTT. Amino acid sequence: CASSRLPSRGVTGELFF.

Turning to this clone: At one end, the junction sequence differs from germline, possibly due to a read error. The chain has TRBV29-1 and TRBJ2-2; no clear D gene. The germline V gene encodes CDR1 SQVTM and CDR2 ANQGSEA. The CDR3 is 16 amino acids. The CDR3 nucleotides read TGCAGCATTGAACTGCTGGGTAGGGAGAACACCGGGGAGCTGTTTTTT. As protein: CSIELLGRENTGELFF.

The CDR3 DNA reads TGTGCCAGCAGCTTAAGCACAGATACGCAGTATTTT. Translated, it gives CASSLSTDTQYF. V usage is TRBV13 and J usage is TRBJ2-3; D is unclear. This CDR3 has 12 amino acids. With 2 bases removed from V and 0 bases from J, the gap between germline ends came to 0 bases. CDR1 PRHDT and CDR2 FYEKMQ come from the germline V gene (reference sequence).

The rearrangement links TRBV10-1 to TRBJ2-1; 12 nucleotides align to TRBD2. CDR1 is WNHNN and CDR2 is SYGVQD in the germline V gene (reference sequence). This CDR3 has 15 amino acids. The trim removed 5 bases at V and 5 bases at J, leaving 4 bases unmatched. The CDR3 reads CASSTRTSGNNEQFF. The CDR3 nucleotides read TGCGCCAGCAGTACTCGGACTAGCGGGAACAATGAGCAGTTCTTC.

Concerning this clone itself: One end of the junction does not line up with germline, which may come from a read error. Other DNA variants within this sample encode the same CDR3. V gene TRBV29-1 combines with J gene TRBJ2-5, with a weak D call TRBD2 (6 bases). This CDR3 spans 11 amino acids. Germline V lookup: CDR1 SQVTM, CDR2 ANQGSEA. The CDR3 coding sequence is TGCAGCGTTGTTAGCGGAGAGACCCAATACTTC. Residues: CSVVSGETQYF.

The V gene is TRBV5-1, the J gene TRBJ2-1; possible D gene TRBD1, 6 bases. Looked up from germline, CDR1 is SGHRS and CDR2 is YFSETQ. CDR3 size: 16 residues. Trimming removed 0 bases at V and 3 bases at J, with 13 bases between. CDR3 sequence: CASSLAGGAGYNEQFF. As DNA, the CDR3 is TGCGCCAGCAGCTTGGCTGGGGGCGCGGGCTACAATGAGCAGTTCTTC.

The chain combines TRBV5-1 with TRBJ2-2; perhaps D is TRBD1 or TRBD2 (5 bases each). V was clipped by 4 bases and J by 3 bases, with 13 bases between them. The CDR3 runs 15 residues. Germline values: CDR1 SGHRS, CDR2 YFSETQ. CDR3 in amino acids: CASSRDLGDTGELFF. Here the CDR3 DNA reads TGCGCCAGCAGCAGGGACCTAGGCGACACCGGGGAGCTGTTTTTT.

The genes are TRBV5-6 and TRBJ1-1; no clear D gene. The length of the CDR3 is 14 residues. Germline CDR1 reads SGHDT; CDR2 reads YYEEEE. The germline V and J ends were trimmed by 3 bases and 7 bases, with 16 bases remaining between them. CDR3 coding DNA: TGTGCCAGCAGCTGGGGAATGTCAATGGGTGAAGCTTTCTTT. This sequence encodes CASSWGMSMGEAFF. Full variable domain (outside the CDR3, taken from reference TRBV5-6 and TRBJ1-1): DAGVTQSPTHLIKTRGQQVTLRCSPKSGHDTVSWYQQALGQGPQFIFQYYEEEERQRGNFPDRFSGHQFPNYSSELNVNALLLGDSALYLCASSWGMSMGEAFFGQGTRLTVV.

V and J are TRBV28 and TRBJ1-4; D is unclear. The V end was cut by 2 bases, the J end by 8 bases, with 12 bases between. Germline CDR1 MDHEN, CDR2 SYDVKM. This CDR3 is 14 amino acids long. The CDR3 nucleotides are TGTGCCAGCAGTTTAATCGGCGTCGGGGAAAAACTGTTTTTT. Its translation is CASSLIGVGEKLFF.

This clone occurred once. The gene calls are TRBV5-5 and TRBJ2-5; unclear D gene. The length of the CDR3 is 13 residues. V was trimmed by 1 base and J by 4 bases, leaving 8 bases between them. CDR1 and CDR2 (germline): SGHKS, YYEKEE (reference sequence). The CDR3: CASSLIWGETQYF. As DNA, the CDR3 is TGTGCCAGCAGCTTGATTTGGGGAGAGACCCAGTACTTC.